This T cell receptor beta chain was profiled in a study of cytomegalovirus exposure and HLA in healthy donors. The study's findings and limits: Across donors, most TCRs were seen rarely, yet some public ones were widespread. TRBV6-2, TRBV6-3 and some other V segments were unresolvable in 87-base-pair reads.

With 4 bases clipped from V and 4 bases from J, the junction kept 4 bases outside the gene matches. The CDR3 length is 13 residues. The germline V gene encodes CDR1 SQVTM and CDR2 ANQGSEA. Healthy bone marrow donors supplied every sample. Primers: 60 Vbeta forward and 13 Jbeta reverse. Per the study methods: Tens of millions of unique TCR beta chains, roughly 11 million of them shared, were counted by a later analysis. Generated by immunoSEQ multiplex PCR, the TCRdb table keeps only in-frame clones and is missing some. The V and J calls and clone size are taken from that table; D and trimming were inferred from the DNA. The sample yields over 150,000 clones, around 80% seen once. In regard to this clone: What it binds is not known.

Sequenced material: PBMCs. The chain employs TRBV29-1 and TRBJ1-2; 9 nucleotides match TRBD1. The sequence was obtained from a woman aged 25 to 39 in good health and CMV-seropositive. CDR3 coding DNA: TGCAGCGTTGTTACAGGGGGCAGCTATGGCTACACCTTC. As protein: CSVVTGGSYGYTF.